One T cell receptor (beta chain) is described in this entry. Its target is unknown. This specimen belongs to a study of vaccination effects on CD4 cells after COVID-19. Clones were sequenced by immunoSEQ multiplex PCR, and TCRdb holds only the in-frame ones, with some missing. The table shows tens of thousands of clones, with roughly 78% occurring only once. There are 12 residues in the CDR3. CDR1 is GTSNPN, CDR2 SVGIG, per germline (reference sequence). Between the trimmed V and J ends, which lost 6 bases and 12 bases, there was a span of 18 bases. Antigen-specific CD4+ T cell clonotypes were called by their expansion after viral peptide-pool culture in ViraFEST. It was after around eleven days of culture that CD4+ T cells were isolated. Previously uninfected by SARS-CoV-2, the vaccine recipients also showed negative nucleocapsid antibodies. Researchers reported culturing approximately 1.8 million PBMC in each well, adding approximately 10 IU/ml IL-2 and about 9.5 ug/ml peptides.

Study-level points and caveats: Convalescent patients numbered few in the study; early post-infection timepoints were missing entirely. Both infection-induced and vaccine-induced clones contracted markedly at late post-vaccination timepoints.

This rearrangement joins TRBV30 to TRBJ2-1; D not resolved. The source is a human donor who received a COVID-19 vaccine. Sequencing used CD4+ T cells from PBMCs cultured with HCoV-OC43 spike peptides, obtained before COVID-19 vaccination. The subset was: HCoV-OC43 spike overlapping peptide pool stimulation. The CDR3 nucleotides read TGTGCCTGCGCTGAGTTGGTGGCATTGCAGTTCTTC. This sequence encodes CACAELVALQFF.